This TCR beta chain is drawn from a study of CD8+ T cells in alopecia areata. Study at large: Treated patients received oral tofacitinib, 5 to 10 mg twice daily. Tofacitinib exposure lasted 6 to 18 months, followed by 6 months off drug. Study-wide results and caveats: Possibly as an HLA-related effect, TCR sharing across patients appeared less clear than in mice.

Extracted RNA was reverse transcribed, and the resulting cDNA served as sequencing template. TCRdb's table, derived via immunoSEQ multiplex PCR, lists solely in-frame clones and lacks some. The top ten hold around 1.2% of the sample, which has 200,000 to 250,000 clones, less than 80% seen once. As concerns this clone: Antigen specificity is unknown.

Trimming removed 4 bases at V and 4 bases at J, with 6 bases between. Germline loops: CDR1 ENHRY, CDR2 SYGVKD. The CDR3 runs 12 residues. The TCR sequence derives from a human donor with alopecia areata. The material sequenced was CD4+ T cells sorted from blood, taken at week 0. J is TRBJ2-3 and V is TRBV10-3; no definite D call. The CDR3 region has the DNA TGTGCCATCAGTGGAGGCCCAGATACGCAGTATTTT. It codes for CAISGGPDTQYF.